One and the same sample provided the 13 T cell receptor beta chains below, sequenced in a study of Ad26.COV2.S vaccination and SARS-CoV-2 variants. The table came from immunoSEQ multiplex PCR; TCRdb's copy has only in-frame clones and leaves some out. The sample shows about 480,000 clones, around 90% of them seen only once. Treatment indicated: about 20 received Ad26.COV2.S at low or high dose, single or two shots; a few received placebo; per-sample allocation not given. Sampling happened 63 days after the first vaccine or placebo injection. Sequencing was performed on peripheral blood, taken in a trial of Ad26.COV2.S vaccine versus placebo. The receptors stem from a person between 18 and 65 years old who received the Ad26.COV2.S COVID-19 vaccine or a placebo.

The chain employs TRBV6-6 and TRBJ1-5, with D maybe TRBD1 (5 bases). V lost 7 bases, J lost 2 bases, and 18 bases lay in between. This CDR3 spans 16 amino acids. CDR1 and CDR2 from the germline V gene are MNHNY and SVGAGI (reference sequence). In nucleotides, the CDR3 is TGTGCCAGCACCGGGGCGGGCGTGATAGGCAATCAGCCCCAGCATTTT. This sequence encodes CASTGAGVIGNQPQHF.

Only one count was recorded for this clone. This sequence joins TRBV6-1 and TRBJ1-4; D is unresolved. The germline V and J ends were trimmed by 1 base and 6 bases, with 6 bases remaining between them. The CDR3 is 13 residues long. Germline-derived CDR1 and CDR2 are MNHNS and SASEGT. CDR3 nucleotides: TGTGCCAGCAGTGAAGTTTTGTATGAAAAACTGTTTTTT. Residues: CASSEVLYEKLFF.

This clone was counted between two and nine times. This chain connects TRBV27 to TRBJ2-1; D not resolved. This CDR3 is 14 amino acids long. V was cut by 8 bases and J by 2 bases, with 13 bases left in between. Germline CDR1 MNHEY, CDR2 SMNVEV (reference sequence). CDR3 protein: CASGRARTYNEQFF. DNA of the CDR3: TGTGCCAGCGGCCGGGCTAGAACCTACAATGAGCAGTTCTTC.

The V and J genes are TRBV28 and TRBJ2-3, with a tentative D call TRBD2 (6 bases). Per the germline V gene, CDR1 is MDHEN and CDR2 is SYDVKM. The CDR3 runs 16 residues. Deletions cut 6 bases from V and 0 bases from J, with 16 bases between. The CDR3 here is CASRPLYSGSTDTQYF. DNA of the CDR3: TGTGCCAGCAGGCCCCTCTATAGCGGTAGCACAGATACGCAGTATTTT. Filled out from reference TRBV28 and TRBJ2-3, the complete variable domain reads DVKVTQSSRYLVKRTGEKVFLECVQDMDHENMFWYRQDPGLGLRLIYFSYDVKMKEKGDIPEGYSVSREKKERFSLILESASTNQTSMYLCASRPLYSGSTDTQYFGPGTRLTVL.

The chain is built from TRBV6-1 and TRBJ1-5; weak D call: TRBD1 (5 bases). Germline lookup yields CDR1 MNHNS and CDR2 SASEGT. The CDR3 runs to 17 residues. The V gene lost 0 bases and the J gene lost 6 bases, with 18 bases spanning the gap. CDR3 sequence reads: CASSEAGGGASSQPQHF. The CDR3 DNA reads TGTGCCAGCAGTGAAGCTGGGGGAGGGGCGTCCAGTCAGCCCCAGCATTTT.

CDR3 DNA: TGTGCCAGCAGCTTCGTACACACTACAGATACGCAGTATTTT. It yields the protein CASSFVHTTDTQYF. V usage is TRBV5-6 and J usage is TRBJ2-3; D remains unclear. Trimming shortened V by 2 bases and J by 3 bases, and 10 bases separated the two germline ends. The CDR3 runs 14 residues. Germline V gives CDR1 SGHDT, CDR2 YYEEEE.

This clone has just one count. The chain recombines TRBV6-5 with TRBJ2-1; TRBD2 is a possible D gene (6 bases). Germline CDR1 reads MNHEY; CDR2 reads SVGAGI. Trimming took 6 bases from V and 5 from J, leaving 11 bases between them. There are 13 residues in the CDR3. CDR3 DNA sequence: TGTGCCAGCAGCCGCGGGGCGAACAATGAGCAGTTCTTC. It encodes CASSRGANNEQFF.

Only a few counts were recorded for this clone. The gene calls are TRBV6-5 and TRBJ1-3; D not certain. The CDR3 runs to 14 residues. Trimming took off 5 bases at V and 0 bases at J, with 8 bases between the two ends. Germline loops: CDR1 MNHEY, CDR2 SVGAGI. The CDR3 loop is CASSRSISGNTIYF. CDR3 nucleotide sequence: TGTGCCAGCAGTCGCAGTATCTCTGGAAACACCATATATTTT.

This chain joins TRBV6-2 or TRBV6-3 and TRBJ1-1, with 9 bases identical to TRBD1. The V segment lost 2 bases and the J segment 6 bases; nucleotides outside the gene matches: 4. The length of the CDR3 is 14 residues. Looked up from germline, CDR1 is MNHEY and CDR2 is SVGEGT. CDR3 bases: TGTGCCAGCAGTTACGACAGGGGGTCTGCTGAAGCTTTCTTT. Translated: CASSYDRGSAEAFF.

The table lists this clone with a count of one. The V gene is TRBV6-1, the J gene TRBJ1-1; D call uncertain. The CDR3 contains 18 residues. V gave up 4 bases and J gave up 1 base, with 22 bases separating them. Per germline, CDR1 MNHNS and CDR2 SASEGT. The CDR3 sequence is CASSAKVPGNVGNTEAFF. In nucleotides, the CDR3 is TGTGCCAGCAGTGCCAAGGTTCCGGGTAACGTGGGGAACACTGAAGCTTTCTTT.

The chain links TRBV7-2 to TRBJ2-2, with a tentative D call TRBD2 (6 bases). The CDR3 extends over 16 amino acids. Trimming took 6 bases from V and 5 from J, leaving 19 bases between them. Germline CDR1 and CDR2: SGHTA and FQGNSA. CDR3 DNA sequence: TGTGCCAGCAGGGAAGGTGCGGGAAAGGGAACCGGGGAGCTGTTTTTT. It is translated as CASREGAGKGTGELFF. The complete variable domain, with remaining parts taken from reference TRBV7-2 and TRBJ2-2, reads GAGVSQSPSNKVTEKGKDVELRCDPISGHTALYWYRQSLGQGLEFLIYFQGNSAPDKSGLPSDRFSAERTGGSVSTLTIQRTQQEDSAVYLCASREGAGKGTGELFFGEGSRLTVL.

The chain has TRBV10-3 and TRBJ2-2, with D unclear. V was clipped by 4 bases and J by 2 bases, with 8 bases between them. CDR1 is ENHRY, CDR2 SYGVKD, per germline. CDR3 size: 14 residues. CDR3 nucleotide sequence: TGTGCCATCAGTGTGAAGGGAAACACCGGGGAGCTGTTTTTT. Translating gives CAISVKGNTGELFF.

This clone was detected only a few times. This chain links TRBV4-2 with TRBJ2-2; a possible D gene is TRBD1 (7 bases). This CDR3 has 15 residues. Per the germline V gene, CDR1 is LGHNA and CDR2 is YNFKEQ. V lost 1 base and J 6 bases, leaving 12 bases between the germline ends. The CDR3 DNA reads TGTGCCAGCAGCCAAGGTGGAGGGGGCTCCGGGGAGCTGTTTTTT. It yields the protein CASSQGGGGSGELFF.